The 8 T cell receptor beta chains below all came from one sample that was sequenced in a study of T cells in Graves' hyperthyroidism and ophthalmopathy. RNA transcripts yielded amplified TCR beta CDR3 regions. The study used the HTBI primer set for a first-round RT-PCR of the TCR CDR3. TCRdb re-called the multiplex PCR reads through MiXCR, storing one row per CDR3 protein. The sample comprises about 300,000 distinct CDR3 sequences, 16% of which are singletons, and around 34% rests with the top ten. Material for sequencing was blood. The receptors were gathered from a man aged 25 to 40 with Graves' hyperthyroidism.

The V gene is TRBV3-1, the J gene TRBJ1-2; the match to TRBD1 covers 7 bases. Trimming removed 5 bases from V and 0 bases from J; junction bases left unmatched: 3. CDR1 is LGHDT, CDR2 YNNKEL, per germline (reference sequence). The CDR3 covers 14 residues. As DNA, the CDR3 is TGTGCCAGCAGCTGGACAGGAACTAACTATGGCTACACCTTC. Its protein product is CASSWTGTNYGYTF.

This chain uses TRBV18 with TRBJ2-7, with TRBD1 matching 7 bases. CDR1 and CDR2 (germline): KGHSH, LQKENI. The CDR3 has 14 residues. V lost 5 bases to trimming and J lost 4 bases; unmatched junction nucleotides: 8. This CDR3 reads CASSKGTATYEQYF. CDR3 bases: TGTGCCAGCTCAAAGGGGACAGCTACATACGAGCAGTACTTC.

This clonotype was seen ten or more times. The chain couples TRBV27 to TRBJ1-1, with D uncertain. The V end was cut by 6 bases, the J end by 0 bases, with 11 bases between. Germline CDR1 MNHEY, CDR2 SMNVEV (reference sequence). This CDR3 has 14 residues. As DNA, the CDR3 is TGTGCCAGCAGCAAAATACAGATGAACACTGAAGCTTTCTTT. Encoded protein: CASSKIQMNTEAFF.

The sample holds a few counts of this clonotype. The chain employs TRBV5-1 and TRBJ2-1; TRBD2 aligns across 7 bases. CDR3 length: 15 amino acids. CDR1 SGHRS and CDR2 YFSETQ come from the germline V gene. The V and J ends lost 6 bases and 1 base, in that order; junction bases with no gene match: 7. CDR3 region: CASNGGIGSYNEQFF. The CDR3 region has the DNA TGCGCCAGCAACGGGGGGATCGGGTCCTACAATGAGCAGTTCTTC.

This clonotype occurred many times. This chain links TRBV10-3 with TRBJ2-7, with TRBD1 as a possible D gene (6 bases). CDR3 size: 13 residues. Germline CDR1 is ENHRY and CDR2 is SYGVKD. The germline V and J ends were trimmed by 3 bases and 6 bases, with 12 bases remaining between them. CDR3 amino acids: CAISDPQGSEQYF. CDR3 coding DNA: TGTGCCATCAGTGACCCACAGGGTTCCGAGCAGTACTTC.

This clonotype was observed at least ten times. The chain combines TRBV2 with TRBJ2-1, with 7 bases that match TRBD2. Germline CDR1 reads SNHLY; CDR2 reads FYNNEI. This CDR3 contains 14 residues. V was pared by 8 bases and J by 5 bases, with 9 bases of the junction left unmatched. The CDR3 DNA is TGTGCCAGCCGGGCCGCGGGGGATGACAATGAGCAGTTCTTC. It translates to CASRAAGDDNEQFF.

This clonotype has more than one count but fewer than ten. This CDR3 is CSAPVTTYEQYF. CDR3 bases: TGCAGTGCACCGGTTACGACCTACGAGCAGTACTTC. The rearrangement links TRBV20-1 to TRBJ2-7; D unresolved. V was clipped by 6 bases and J by 2 bases, with 11 bases between them. Germline V CDR1 and CDR2: DFQATT, SNEGSKA (reference sequence). This CDR3 region has 12 residues.

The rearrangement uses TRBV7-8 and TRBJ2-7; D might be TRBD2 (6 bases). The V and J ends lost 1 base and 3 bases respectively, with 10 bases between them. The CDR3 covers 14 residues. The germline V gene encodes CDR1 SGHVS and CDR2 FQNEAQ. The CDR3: CASSLGRDGYEQYF. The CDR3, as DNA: TGTGCCAGCAGCTTAGGGCGGGACGGCTACGAGCAGTACTTC.